Below are 21 T cell receptor beta chains sequenced from a single sample in a study of beta chain features in type 1 diabetes (dated by TCRdb to 2017 to 2018). The protocol used for the library was the immunoSEQ multiplex PCR assay. The entire isolated RNA was reverse transcribed using the High Capacity cDNA Reverse Transcription Kit, and thus expressed TCRB transcripts were sequenced. TCRdb stores this immuneACCESS table with in-frame sequences only. Part of the clones is absent; in the studies checked, under half of the shortfall reflects unresolved V genes, and no reason is known for the rest. The sample records some 150,000 clones, 11% of which are singletons. Clones ranked in the top ten supply approximately 2% of the sample. What was sequenced was central memory CD4+ T cells from blood. The source of these receptors is a man younger than 35 in good health.

The chain uses TRBV5-4 and TRBJ2-1, with 7 bases aligning to TRBD2. With V trimmed by 0 bases and J by 2 bases, 5 bases remained unmatched. The CDR3 is made up of 16 amino acids. Germline values: CDR1 SGHNT, CDR2 YYREEE (reference sequence). This chain's CDR3 is CASSLAGGITYNEQFF. CDR3 sequence (DNA): TGTGCCAGCAGCTTGGCCGGGGGGATCACCTACAATGAGCAGTTCTTC.

This rearrangement joins TRBV7-6 to TRBJ2-5, with a tentative D call TRBD1 (6 bases). The CDR3 extends over 15 amino acids. Germline V gene data show CDR1 as SGHVS and CDR2 as FNYEAQ. V was cut by 6 bases and J by 5 bases, with 19 bases left in between. CDR3 in DNA: TGTGCCAGCAGGGCAGGGGTACCCAGGCGGGAGACCCAGTACTTC. Encoded protein: CASRAGVPRRETQYF.

A single count supports this clone. The rearrangement uses TRBV7-3 and TRBJ1-1; TRBD1 agrees at 7 bases. Germline V lookup: CDR1 SGHTA, CDR2 FQGTGA. The CDR3 length is 16 residues. The J segment lost 4 bases and the V segment lost 0 bases, leaving 8 bases of the junction unmatched. DNA of the CDR3: TGTGCCAGCAGCTTAACCGGAACACAGGGGACCACTGAAGCTTTCTTT. It yields the protein CASSLTGTQGTTEAFF.

The chain recombines TRBV27 with TRBJ1-2; D possibly corresponds to TRBD1 (6 bases). The CDR3 totals 13 residues. V shed 6 bases and J shed 4 bases, with 12 bases lying between them. Looked up from germline, CDR1 is MNHEY and CDR2 is SMNVEV (reference sequence). The CDR3 reads CASRRQDIYGYTF. DNA for the CDR3: TGTGCCAGCAGACGACAGGATATCTATGGCTACACCTTC.

This clone was picked up a small number of times. The CDR3 nucleotides are TGTGCCAGCAGCTTCTCACGGACAGGGCCCTACGAGCAGTACTTC. Encoded protein: CASSFSRTGPYEQYF. V and J are TRBV11-2 and TRBJ2-7; TRBD1 agrees at 8 bases. The CDR3 has 15 amino acids. The J segment lost 2 bases and the V segment lost 3 bases, leaving 6 bases of the junction unmatched. Germline V CDR1 and CDR2: SGHAT, FQNNGV.

The chain carries TRBV28 and TRBJ2-1; the match to TRBD2 covers 13 bases. The germline V gene has CDR1 MDHEN and CDR2 SYDVKM. The junction had 2 bases not matched to a gene; V was cut back by 6 bases and J by 6 bases. There are 14 residues in the CDR3. CDR3 sequence: CASRTSGGSNEQFF. In nucleotides, the CDR3 is TGTGCCAGCAGGACTAGCGGGGGGTCCAATGAGCAGTTCTTC.

This chain links TRBV23-1 with TRBJ1-1; D call uncertain. TRBV23-1 is marked as an open reading frame, function uncertain. The CDR3 loop spans 12 amino acids. Trimming stripped 11 bases from V and 0 bases from J, with 10 bases between. The CDR3 bases are TGCGCCCGCGGACGAATGAACACTGAAGCTTTCTTT. This encodes CARGRMNTEAFF.

Regarding this clone: Different DNA sequences within this sample yield the same CDR3. The chain joins TRBV28 to TRBJ1-1; D gene unclear. CDR3 size: 14 residues. V gave up 2 bases and J gave up 1 base, with 8 bases separating them. CDR1 and CDR2 (germline): MDHEN, SYDVKM. As DNA, the CDR3 is TGTGCCAGCAGTTTACGCAGGAGGAACACTGAAGCTTTCTTT. Its protein is CASSLRRRNTEAFF.

The CDR3 spells CASSFGPAGFMKTQYF. The CDR3 DNA reads as TGTGCCAGCAGTTTCGGACCGGCAGGGTTTATGAAGACCCAGTACTTC. The chain has TRBV28 and TRBJ2-5; TRBD1 might be the D (5 bases). Germline assignment: CDR1 MDHEN and CDR2 SYDVKM. V was shortened by 3 bases and J by 6 bases, with 20 bases between the two germline ends. The CDR3 consists of 16 residues.

This clone turned up a few times. This chain uses TRBV7-2 with TRBJ2-3, with a tentative D call TRBD2 (6 bases). The CDR3 is 17 amino acids. Trimming left V 5 bases short and J 1 base short, with 19 bases between. The germline gives CDR1 SGHTA, CDR2 FQGNSA. In nucleotides, the CDR3 is TGTGCCAGCAGCCCAATGACTAGGGAATTGGGCACAGATACGCAGTATTTT. Translating gives CASSPMTRELGTDTQYF.

The table lists this clone with many counts. V and J are TRBV7-2 and TRBJ1-6; 10 bases align to TRBD1. The CDR3 consists of 13 residues. Germline V CDR1 and CDR2: SGHTA, FQGNSA. The V segment lost 8 bases and the J segment 9 bases; nucleotides outside the gene matches: 4. The CDR3 spells CASGGQGGSPLHF. CDR3 coding DNA: TGTGCCAGCGGTGGACAGGGGGGTTCACCCCTCCACTTT.

This clone has at least ten counts. V and J are TRBV29-1 and TRBJ2-3; 8 nucleotides match TRBD2. Germline CDR1 is SQVTM and CDR2 is ANQGSEA. V trimming: 6 bases; J trimming: 0 bases; junction bases outside the gene matches: 5. The CDR3 is made up of 14 amino acids. The CDR3 reads CSVNSGASTDTQYF. The CDR3 DNA follows: TGCAGCGTGAATAGCGGGGCTAGCACAGATACGCAGTATTTT.

This clone came up a few times. One end of the junction is discordant with germline, which a read error may explain. The chain recombines TRBV10-3 with TRBJ2-3, with D unclear. Germline loops: CDR1 ENHRY, CDR2 SYGVKD. This CDR3 has 15 residues. The chain's CDR3 is CASSYSRKSTDTQYF. CDR3 nucleotide sequence: TGTGCCAGCAGTTACTCGCGGAAAAGCACAGATACGCAGTATTTT.

The chain couples TRBV11-2 to TRBJ2-7; D gene ambiguous. CDR1 and CDR2 (germline): SGHAT, FQNNGV. V was pared by 5 bases and J by 4 bases, with 6 bases between. There are 11 residues in the CDR3. The CDR3 loop reads CASSLDYEQYF. CDR3 coding DNA: TGTGCCAGCAGCCTGGATTACGAGCAGTACTTC.

Comments on this clone: A far larger clone is just one base off, so this is likely a read error. This chain connects TRBV10-3 to TRBJ1-1; weak D call: TRBD1 (5 bases). CDR3 length: 14 amino acids. Germline V gene lookup returns CDR1 ENHRY and CDR2 SYGVKD. Trimming shortened V by 10 bases and J by 2 bases, and 17 bases separated the two germline ends. For the CDR3, the DNA is TGTGCCAGCAGACGACATGGGGGAAACACTGAAGCTTTCTTT. It yields the protein CASRRHGGNTEAFF.

The chain recombines TRBV10-3 with TRBJ2-3, with 7 bases fitting TRBD1. V shed 7 bases and J 1 base; nucleotides not matched to a gene: 5. CDR3 length: 14 residues. Germline lookup yields CDR1 ENHRY and CDR2 SYGVKD. The DNA of the CDR3 is TGTGCCATCAAAGGGGGCTCTGGCACAGATACGCAGTATTTT. Amino acid sequence: CAIKGGSGTDTQYF.

Only a few counts were recorded for this clone. The rearrangement links TRBV7-2 to TRBJ2-4; 10 bases line up with TRBD1. V shed 5 bases, J shed 1 base, and the junction held 5 bases outside the gene matches. The CDR3 contains 16 residues. Germline loops: CDR1 SGHTA, CDR2 FQGNSA. The CDR3 sequence is CASSAGQGKAKNIQYF. The CDR3 region has the DNA TGTGCCAGCAGCGCGGGACAGGGGAAGGCCAAAAACATTCAGTACTTC.

The V gene is TRBV28, the J gene TRBJ1-3; D is perhaps TRBD1 (5 bases). The CDR3 is 17 amino acids. Trimming took off 6 bases at V and 3 bases at J, with 21 bases between the two ends. Germline V lookup: CDR1 MDHEN, CDR2 SYDVKM. The CDR3 sequence: CASRSPSGAWGGNTIYF. CDR3 DNA sequence: TGTGCCAGCAGGTCTCCTTCCGGGGCCTGGGGTGGAAACACCATATATTTT.

This clone has at least ten counts. This chain connects TRBV28 to TRBJ2-4; the D call may be TRBD1 or TRBD2 (6 bases each). The CDR3 is 14 amino acids. V was cut by 6 bases and J by 0 bases, with 9 bases left in between. Germline values: CDR1 MDHEN, CDR2 SYDVKM. CDR3 bases: TGTGCCAGCAGCCCGGGGGCAGCCAAAAACATTCAGTACTTC. Its translation is CASSPGAAKNIQYF.

This chain connects TRBV28 to TRBJ1-2; 7 bases fit TRBD1. Germline V gene lookup returns CDR1 MDHEN and CDR2 SYDVKM. This CDR3 comprises 14 residues. The J segment lost 6 bases and the V segment lost 7 bases, leaving 11 bases of the junction unmatched. For the CDR3, the DNA is TGTGCCAGCACCCAAGGACAGGCCTTAAATGGCTACACCTTC. It translates to CASTQGQALNGYTF.

This chain joins TRBV5-4 and TRBJ2-5; D is uncertain. Germline CDR1 and CDR2: SGHNT and YYREEE (reference sequence). V was clipped by 0 bases and J by 0 bases, with 6 bases between them. The CDR3 has 14 amino acids. The CDR3 region is CASSLGSYQETQYF. DNA of the CDR3: TGTGCCAGCAGCTTGGGTAGCTACCAAGAGACCCAGTACTTC.